The next 7 T cell receptor beta chains were all read from a single sample in a study of CD8+ T cells in alopecia areata. RNA extraction was followed by reverse transcription into cDNA, which acted as the sequencing template. Clones were read by immunoSEQ multiplex PCR, and TCRdb kept only the in-frame ones, dropping some. The sample lists some 170,000 clones, 50% to 70% occurring once. The source was CD4+ T cells sorted from blood, collected at week 0. All receptors derive from a human donor with alopecia areata.

This chain uses TRBV29-1 with TRBJ1-2; no firm D call. V gave up 4 bases and J gave up 4 bases, with 13 bases separating them. The germline CDR1 and CDR2 sequences are SQVTM and ANQGSEA. The CDR3 is 13 residues long. CDR3 sequence reads: CSVGESKGYGYTF. The CDR3 DNA reads TGCAGCGTTGGTGAGTCAAAAGGCTATGGCTACACCTTC.

V is TRBV10-3 and J is TRBJ2-7, with D perhaps matching TRBD1 (6 bases). V lost 6 bases to trimming and J lost 1 base, with 7 bases between them. The CDR3 consists of 12 residues. Germline V gene lookup returns CDR1 ENHRY and CDR2 SYGVKD. CDR3 nucleotide sequence: TGTGCCATCAGGGACAGATCCTACGAGCAGTACTTC. This codes for CAIRDRSYEQYF.

The gene calls are TRBV29-1 and TRBJ1-2, with a weak D call TRBD1 (6 bases). The CDR3 is 12 residues long. V was clipped by 6 bases and J by 8 bases, with 16 bases between them. The germline V gene encodes CDR1 SQVTM and CDR2 ANQGSEA. CDR3 amino acids: CSVNLNREGYTF. In DNA form, the CDR3 reads TGCAGCGTCAACCTAAACAGGGAGGGCTACACCTTC. Filled out from reference TRBV29-1 and TRBJ1-2, the complete variable domain reads SAVISQKPSRDICQRGTSLTIQCQVDSQVTMMFWYRQQPGQSLTLIATANQGSEATYESGFVIDKFPISRPNLTFSTLTVSNMSPEDSSIYLCSVNLNREGYTFGSGTRLTVV.

This clone was recorded only once. The rearrangement links TRBV15 to TRBJ2-1; TRBD1 matches 10 bases. Germline values: CDR1 LNHNV, CDR2 YYDKDF (reference sequence). This CDR3 spans 16 amino acids. Trimming at V came to 3 bases and at J to 2 bases, leaving 4 bases not matched to a gene. CDR3 coding DNA: TGTGCCACCAGCAGGACCGGGACAGGGGCCTACAATGAGCAGTTCTTC. Translating gives CATSRTGTGAYNEQFF. The variable domain in full, with the rest retrieved from reference TRBV15 and TRBJ2-1, is DAMVIQNPRYQVTQFGKPVTLSCSQTLNHNVMYWYQQKSSQAPKLLFHYYDKDFNNEADTPDNFQSRRPNTSFCFLDIRSPGLGDTAMYLCATSRTGTGAYNEQFFGPGTRLTVL.

The chain employs TRBV6-6 and TRBJ2-7; 10 positions match TRBD2. CDR1 and CDR2 from the germline V gene are MNHNY and SVGAGI (reference sequence). V lost 5 bases, J lost 6 bases, and 7 bases stayed unmatched. The CDR3 loop spans 14 amino acids. The CDR3 region is CASSQRGGQSEQYF. The CDR3, as DNA: TGTGCCAGCAGTCAGCGGGGGGGCCAATCCGAGCAGTACTTC.

The rearrangement links TRBV2 to TRBJ1-2; TRBD1 agrees at 8 bases. The CDR3 has 12 residues. Looked up from germline, CDR1 is SNHLY and CDR2 is FYNNEI. V was clipped by 6 bases and J by 6 bases; unmatched bases: 3. The CDR3 here is CASRDRGHGYTF. CDR3 coding DNA: TGTGCCAGCAGAGACAGGGGACATGGCTACACCTTC.

This sequence joins TRBV7-2 and TRBJ2-2, with TRBD1 identical over 12 bases. This CDR3 region has 16 residues. Germline CDR1 is SGHTA and CDR2 is FQGNSA. V shed 4 bases and J 4 bases; nucleotides not matched to a gene: 4. CDR3 DNA: TGTGCCAGCAGCTCCCGGGACAGGGGGCGCACCGGGGAGCTGTTTTTT. Its translation: CASSSRDRGRTGELFF.